This entry features one T cell receptor beta chain sequence. The antigen is not known. The sample originates from a study of CD8 T cells in Susac syndrome. Study-wide points: As the study acknowledged, the number of individuals who were part of its TCR sequencing and HLA analysis was relatively small.

CDR3 length: 14 residues. Looked up from germline, CDR1 is MNHEY and CDR2 is SMNVEV (reference sequence). Deletions cut 3 bases from V and 8 bases from J, with 16 bases between. CD8+ and CD4+ T cells were negatively isolated; TEMRA cells were FACS-enriched. Random hexamers were used to reverse transcribe the RNA input (about 0.5 to 1 ug). Amplification of TCR beta CDR3 was carried out by immunoSEQ multiplex PCR, which covered 54 Vbeta and 13 Jbeta segments. From the immunoSEQ multiplex PCR reads, TCRdb called clonotypes with MiXCR, one entry per CDR3 protein. The data contain some 47,000 distinct CDR3 sequences, 80% to 95% of them singletons.

The V call is TRBV27, the J call TRBJ1-2, with D tentatively TRBD1 (5 bases). This TCR derives from a human donor in good health. Sequenced: CD8+ T cells from PBMCs. This CDR3 is CASSFSREGYGYTF. CDR3 coding DNA: TGTGCCAGCAGTTTCAGCAGGGAGGGTTACGGCTACACCTTC.